This T cell receptor (beta chain) was sequenced in a study of T cell changes during pregnancy in multiple sclerosis. Profiled with immunoSEQ multiplex PCR; TCRdb holds only in-frame clones, not every one. The sample has about 45,000 clones, approximately 96% seen once; the top ten hold 0.89%. The V end was cut by 1 base, the J end by 1 base, with 15 bases between. Germline V gene sequence: CDR1 SGHRS, CDR2 YFSETQ. The CDR3 runs 16 residues. The chain has TRBV5-1 and TRBJ2-7, with D perhaps TRBD2 (6 bases). This sample comprised peripheral blood, obtained in the second trimester of pregnancy. The source is a female donor with multiple sclerosis, enrolled in a pregnancy study. DNA of the CDR3: TGCGCCAGCAGCTTGTCAGGTGCTAGCGCTTCCTACGAGCAGTACTTC. Translation gives CASSLSGASASYEQYF.